The source of this T cell receptor (beta chain) is a study of blood T cell repertoires in COVID-19. As for the study in general: Samples taken during acute and convalescent COVID-19 were collected in the United States, Italy and Spain. The analysed material was cDNA or gDNA that came from T cells, B-cell-depleted T cells, or PBMCs.

Trimming shortened V by 5 bases and J by 3 bases, and 7 bases separated the two germline ends. The CDR3 is 12 amino acids. The V gene's germline CDR1 is MNHEY and CDR2 SVGAGI. Per the original methods: From reference gene primer amplification, estimates of nucleated cell counts were derived. Measured with immunoSEQ multiplex PCR; TCRdb has only the in-frame clones, and not every one. That table is the source of V, J and clone size, and D and trimming were worked out from the DNA. This sample has tens of thousands of clones, with about 89% found just once. The origin of this receptor is a human donor in a cohort sampled during active COVID-19. Material: peripheral blood. J is TRBJ1-1 and V is TRBV6-5; D is perhaps TRBD1 (5 bases). DNA of the CDR3: TGTGCCAGCAGTCGACAGTACACTGAAGCTTTCTTT. This sequence encodes CASSRQYTEAFF.